Given below is one T cell receptor (beta chain) in context. No antigen is known for it. This sample stems from a study of shared clonotypes between healthy human individuals. Here immunoSEQ multiplex PCR was the method, and the copy in TCRdb shows in-frame clones only, minus some. The sample includes about 300,000 clones, around 67% of them seen just once. General study points: Non-shared clonotypes were found to have lower generation probabilities than the clonotypes that were shared by all four of the sorted-subset donors.

The CDR3 is made up of 16 amino acids. From germline, CDR1 is SGHTA and CDR2 FQGNSA. J lost 0 bases, V lost 5 bases, and 7 bases had no gene match. Sequencing used memory CD4+ T cells sorted from blood. Documented subset: CD45RA-negative fraction. The chain employs TRBV7-2 and TRBJ2-4, with TRBD1 identical over 7 bases. The TCR sequence derives from a man between 25 and 39 years old in good health. The CDR3 reads CASSQGVLRAKNIQYF. The CDR3 DNA reads TGTGCCAGCAGCCAGGGGGTGCTGCGAGCCAAAAACATTCAGTACTTC.